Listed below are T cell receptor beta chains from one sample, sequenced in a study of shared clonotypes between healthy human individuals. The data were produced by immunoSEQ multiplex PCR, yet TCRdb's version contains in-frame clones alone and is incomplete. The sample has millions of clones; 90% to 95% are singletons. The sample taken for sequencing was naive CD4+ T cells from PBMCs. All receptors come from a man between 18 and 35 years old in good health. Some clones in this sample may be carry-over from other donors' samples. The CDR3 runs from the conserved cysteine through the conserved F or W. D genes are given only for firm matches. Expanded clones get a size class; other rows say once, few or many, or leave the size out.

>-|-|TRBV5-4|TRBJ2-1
TGTGCCAGCAGCCGGACAGGGAGGGATGAGCAGTTCTTC
CASSRTGRDEQFF
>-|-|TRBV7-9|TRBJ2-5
TGTGCCAGCAGCCATCCCCGCCAGGGTTCGGAGACCCAGTACTTC
CASSHPRQGSETQYF
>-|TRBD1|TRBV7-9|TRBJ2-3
TGTGCCAGCAGCTTAGGGACAGGGAAAGATACGCAGTATTTT
CASSLGTGKDTQYF
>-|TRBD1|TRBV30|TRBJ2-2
TGTGCCTGGAAACGACAGGGTAAAGTTGAATCCGGGGAGCTGTTTTTT
CAWKRQGKVESGELFF
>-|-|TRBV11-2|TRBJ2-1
TGTGCCAGCAGCTTACTACGGAACTCCTACAATGAGCAGTTCTTC
CASSLLRNSYNEQFF
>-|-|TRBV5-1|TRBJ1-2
TGCGCCAGCAGCTTGGGACAGGTTGGCTATGGCTACACCTTC
CASSLGQVGYGYTF
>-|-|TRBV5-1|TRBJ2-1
TGCGCCAGCAGCCTAGGCTCAACTAGCCTCGTCAATGAGCAGTTCTTC
CASSLGSTSLVNEQFF
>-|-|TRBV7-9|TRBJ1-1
TGTGCCAGCAGCTTAGGGAGGACACCAAACACTGAAGCTTTCTTT
CASSLGRTPNTEAFF
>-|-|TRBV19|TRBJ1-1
TGTGCCAGTAGTCCCCGGACAGCCGGGGGCACTGAAGCTTTCTTT
CASSPRTAGGTEAFF
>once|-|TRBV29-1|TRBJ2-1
TGCAGCGGCCGTAGCAATGAGCAGTTCTTC
CSGRSNEQFF
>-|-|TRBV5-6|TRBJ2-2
TGTGCCAGCAGCTTGGTCCGGGGGACCGGGGAGCTGTTTTTT
CASSLVRGTGELFF
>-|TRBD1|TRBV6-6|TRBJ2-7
TGTGCCAGCAGTTACTCCGGACAGGCCTGGGTCGAGCAGTACTTC
CASSYSGQAWVEQYF
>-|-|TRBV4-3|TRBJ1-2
TGCGCCAGCAGCCAAGATCCGGGGCGGCAACTCAGTGGCTACACCTTC
CASSQDPGRQLSGYTF
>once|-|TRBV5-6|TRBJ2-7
TGTGCCAGCAGCTTGATTGGGACAACCCCTACCGAGCAGTACTTC
CASSLIGTTPTEQYF
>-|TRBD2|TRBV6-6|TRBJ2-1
TGTGCCAGCACATACCCTAGCGGGAGCTCCTACAATGAGCAGTTCTTC
CASTYPSGSSYNEQFF
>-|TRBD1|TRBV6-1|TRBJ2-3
TGTGCCAGCAGCGACAGGGTTAGCACAGATACGCAGTATTTT
CASSDRVSTDTQYF
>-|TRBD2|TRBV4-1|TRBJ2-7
TGCGCCAGCAGCCGAACGGCTCTAGCGGGTTACGAGCAGTACTTC
CASSRTALAGYEQYF
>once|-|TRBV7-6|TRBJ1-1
TGTGCCAGCAGCACATGGGGCACTGAAGCTTTCTTT
CASSTWGTEAFF
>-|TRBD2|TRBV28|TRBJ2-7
TGTGCCAGCAGTCCGGGACTAGCGGGAGGCTACGAGCAGTACTTC
CASSPGLAGGYEQYF
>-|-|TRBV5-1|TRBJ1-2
TGCGCCAGCAGCCTGGGCGGATATACTATGTATGGCTACACCTTC
CASSLGGYTMYGYTF
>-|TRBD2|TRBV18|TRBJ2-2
TGTGCCAGCTCACCACAGTCTAGCGGGAACACCGGGGAGCTGTTTTTT
CASSPQSSGNTGELFF
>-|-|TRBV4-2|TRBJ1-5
TGTGCCAGCAGCCAAGAGGGCGGTTATAGCAATCAGCCCCAGCATTTT
CASSQEGGYSNQPQHF
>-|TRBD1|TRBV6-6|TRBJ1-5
TGTGCCAGCAGATCTTATCAGGGGGCTCAGCCCCAGCATTTT
CASRSYQGAQPQHF